Presented here are 30 T cell receptor beta chains from one specimen sequenced in a study of naive and memory T cell subsets. Two oligonucleotides, mixed equimolar, formed the beta constant-region primer covering TRBC1 and TRBC2. Each CDR3 protein is one row after TCRdb ran MiXCR on the UMI-ligation and nested PCR reads. The sample consists of 120,000 to 150,000 distinct CDR3 sequences, 15% to 20% of them appearing once. The sequenced sample consisted of naive CD4+ T cells from blood. The receptors shown here come from a human donor in good health.

This chain links TRBV28 with TRBJ2-7, with 8 bases matching TRBD1. Germline V gives CDR1 MDHEN, CDR2 SYDVKM. V lost 6 bases to trimming and J lost 3 bases; unmatched junction nucleotides: 4. CDR3 size: 13 residues. CDR3 amino acids: CASSEGQVYEQYF. DNA for the CDR3: TGTGCCAGCAGCGAGGGACAGGTCTACGAGCAGTACTTC.

This clonotype was observed at least ten times. In DNA form, the CDR3 reads TGTGCCAGCCGAGGCACCGGGGAGCTGTTTTTT. Translating it yields CASRGTGELFF. The gene calls are TRBV2 and TRBJ2-2; D not resolved. The CDR3 loop spans 11 amino acids. Per germline, CDR1 SNHLY and CDR2 FYNNEI. V lost 8 bases to trimming and J lost 4 bases, with 5 bases between them.

This clonotype occurred a few times. The chain links TRBV3-1 to TRBJ1-6; D ambiguous. Germline V lookup: CDR1 LGHDT, CDR2 YNNKEL (reference sequence). The CDR3 is 14 residues long. The V end lost 1 base, the J end lost 7 bases, and 8 bases lay between the germline ends. The CDR3 here is CASSQAGRNSPLHF. The CDR3 DNA reads as TGTGCCAGCAGCCAAGCAGGAAGGAATTCACCCCTCCACTTT.

This clonotype was counted a few times. The V and J genes are TRBV7-9 and TRBJ1-4; 9 nucleotides line up with TRBD1. The CDR3 spans 15 residues. The V segment lost 2 bases and the J segment 5 bases; nucleotides outside the gene matches: 3. Germline V gene lookup returns CDR1 SEHNR and CDR2 FQNEAQ (reference sequence). DNA of the CDR3: TGTGCCAGCAGCTTAAAGGGACAGGGAAATGAAAAACTGTTTTTT. Translated, it gives CASSLKGQGNEKLFF.

The chain links TRBV2 to TRBJ2-3, with D unclear. V lost 4 bases and J lost 4, with 12 bases in between. The CDR3 has 14 residues. CDR1 and CDR2 (germline): SNHLY, FYNNEI. The CDR3 bases are TGTGCCAGCAGTGCGAGACTCCTAGCAGATACGCAGTATTTT. It translates to CASSARLLADTQYF.

This clonotype was seen ten or more times. The chain uses TRBV28 and TRBJ2-7; D is unresolved. CDR3 length equals 12 residues. Trimming took off 3 bases at V and 2 bases at J, with 5 bases between the two ends. Per the germline V gene, CDR1 is MDHEN and CDR2 is SYDVKM. The chain's CDR3 is CASSLRPYEQYF. DNA of the CDR3: TGTGCCAGCAGTTTGCGACCCTACGAGCAGTACTTC.

This clonotype turned up a few times. This chain links TRBV24-1 with TRBJ2-5; D unclear. Trimming took off 7 bases at V and 2 bases at J, with 7 bases between the two ends. CDR3 length: 12 residues. CDR1 and CDR2 (germline): KGHDR, SFDVKD. The CDR3 DNA sequence: TGTGCCACCAGCGACGCGCAAGAGACCCAGTACTTC. It is translated as CATSDAQETQYF.

This clonotype has just a few counts. The chain employs TRBV20-1 and TRBJ2-7, with a weak D call TRBD2 (5 bases). Germline CDR1 reads DFQATT; CDR2 reads SNEGSKA (reference sequence). There are 13 residues in the CDR3. The ends were cut back, 0 bases at V and 5 bases at J, with 11 bases in the middle. CDR3 loop: CSARDPGRDEQYF. The CDR3 DNA sequence: TGCAGTGCTAGAGATCCCGGGCGGGACGAGCAGTACTTC.

Only a few counts were recorded for this clonotype. This chain joins TRBV30 and TRBJ1-3, with D unclear. The CDR3 runs 13 residues. The germline V gene encodes CDR1 GTSNPN and CDR2 SVGIG (reference sequence). V shed 2 bases and J shed 8 bases, with 13 bases lying between them. The CDR3 here is CAWSSRGSDTIYF. CDR3 DNA: TGTGCCTGGAGTTCTCGGGGATCGGACACCATATATTTT.

About this clonotype itself: An end of the junction differs from the germline gene, which may be a read error. The chain employs TRBV15 and TRBJ2-7; the D gene is possibly TRBD2 (5 bases). This CDR3 comprises 15 residues. Looked up from germline, CDR1 is LNHNV and CDR2 is YYDKDF (reference sequence). The CDR3 DNA follows: TGTGCCACCAGCAGAGATCGGGAATCCTCCTTCGAGCAGTACTTC. Translating gives CATSRDRESSFEQYF.

The J gene is TRBJ1-1, the V gene TRBV20-1; D gene ambiguous. The CDR3 loop spans 14 amino acids. Per germline, CDR1 DFQATT and CDR2 SNEGSKA (reference sequence). V lost 7 bases, J lost 0 bases, and 15 bases lay in between. The CDR3: CSGRPGYLNTEAFF. CDR3 DNA: TGCAGTGGGAGGCCAGGTTATCTGAACACTGAAGCTTTCTTT.

The rearrangement uses TRBV28 and TRBJ2-3, with a tentative D call TRBD2 (6 bases). Germline V gives CDR1 MDHEN, CDR2 SYDVKM. This CDR3 has 18 residues. Trimming took off 3 bases at V and 3 bases at J, with 22 bases between the two ends. The CDR3 is CASSFSSLGLAPTDTQYF. CDR3 in DNA: TGTGCCAGCAGTTTCAGCTCACTAGGGCTAGCGCCGACAGATACGCAGTATTTT.

This clonotype was observed a handful of times. This chain joins TRBV5-1 and TRBJ2-1; possible D gene TRBD2, 6 bases. V lost 1 base and J 8 bases, leaving 10 bases between the germline ends. Germline lookup yields CDR1 SGHRS and CDR2 YFSETQ. The CDR3 consists of 13 residues. CDR3 sequence: CASSLQPGDEQFF. The CDR3 DNA reads as TGCGCCAGCAGCTTGCAGCCGGGAGATGAGCAGTTCTTC. The full variable domain, in which reference TRBV5-1 and TRBJ2-1 provide the parts outside the CDR3, is KAGVTQTPRYLIKTRGQQVTLSCSPISGHRSVSWYQQTPGQGLQFLFEYFSETQRNKGNFPGRFSGRQFSNSRSEMNVSTLELGDSALYLCASSLQPGDEQFFGPGTRLTVL.

V is TRBV19 and J is TRBJ2-3, with 12 bases aligning to TRBD2. Trimming took 4 bases from V and 3 from J; bases not matched to a gene: 2. This CDR3 has 15 residues. CDR1 is LNHDA, CDR2 SQIVND, per germline (reference sequence). The CDR3 DNA reads TGTGCCAGTAGTACTGGACTAGCGGGGACAGATACGCAGTATTTT. This translates into CASSTGLAGTDTQYF.

This clonotype has more than one count but fewer than ten. V gene TRBV5-5 combines with J gene TRBJ2-1; D not resolved. The V gene lost 0 bases and the J gene lost 6 bases, with 13 bases spanning the gap. Germline V gene data show CDR1 as SGHKS and CDR2 as YYEKEE (reference sequence). CDR3 size: 15 residues. The CDR3 nucleotides are TGTGCCAGCAGCTTGGGGCTACAGCGAGCCAATGAGCAGTTCTTC. It specifies CASSLGLQRANEQFF.

This clonotype was seen a few times. The genes are TRBV20-1 and TRBJ2-7; no clear D gene. The V gene's germline CDR1 is DFQATT and CDR2 SNEGSKA (reference sequence). The V and J ends lost 3 bases and 2 bases respectively, with 8 bases between them. The CDR3 totals 12 residues. The CDR3 region has the DNA TGCAGTGCTAGGTATGGGACCTACGAGCAGTACTTC. Protein sequence: CSARYGTYEQYF.

This clonotype was detected only a few times. This chain links TRBV7-9 with TRBJ2-1; 7 positions agree with TRBD1. The CDR3 runs to 15 residues. The germline V gene has CDR1 SEHNR and CDR2 FQNEAQ (reference sequence). J was trimmed by 2 bases and V by 5 bases; bases with no gene match: 6. The CDR3 here is CASSPWDRPYNEQFF. The CDR3, as DNA: TGTGCCAGCAGCCCATGGGACAGACCCTACAATGAGCAGTTCTTC.

This clonotype was detected only a few times. The chain recombines TRBV11-2 with TRBJ2-3; TRBD2 might be the D (5 bases). The CDR3 extends over 16 amino acids. The V end lost 5 bases, the J end lost 0 bases, and 15 bases lay between the germline ends. Germline V gene lookup returns CDR1 SGHAT and CDR2 FQNNGV. The CDR3 reads CASSPGVQSSTDTQYF. The CDR3 coding sequence is TGTGCCAGCAGCCCCGGGGTACAATCCAGCACAGATACGCAGTATTTT.

This rearrangement joins TRBV7-3 to TRBJ2-5, with D unclear. The CDR3 runs 13 residues. The V gene lost 4 bases and the J gene lost 5 bases, with 11 bases spanning the gap. CDR1 is SGHTA and CDR2 is FQGTGA in the germline V gene. The CDR3 is CASSSTRQETQYF. The CDR3 region has the DNA TGTGCCAGCAGCTCTACTCGGCAGGAGACCCAGTACTTC.

There are many counts of this clonotype. As DNA, the CDR3 is TGTGCCAGCTCACTGGACCTCGAATACAATGAGCAGTTCTTC. It codes for CASSLDLEYNEQFF. The chain links TRBV18 to TRBJ2-1, with unresolved D. Trimming stripped 4 bases from V and 4 bases from J, with 11 bases between. Germline CDR1 and CDR2: KGHSH and LQKENI. The CDR3 length is 14 residues.

The chain joins TRBV2 to TRBJ1-5; maybe TRBD1 (6 bases). The V gene's germline CDR1 is SNHLY and CDR2 FYNNEI. V was cut by 0 bases and J by 7 bases, with 22 bases left in between. This CDR3 is built from 18 residues. The CDR3, as DNA: TGTGCCAGCAGTGAAGCGCTTTCCTGGGGGCAGGGGAAACAGCCCCAGCATTTT. This translates into CASSEALSWGQGKQPQHF.

This chain uses TRBV6-5 with TRBJ2-2; D not resolved. The V end was cut by 7 bases, the J end by 1 base, with 10 bases between. The CDR3 totals 14 residues. In germline, CDR1 is MNHEY, CDR2 SVGAGI. CDR3 bases: TGTGCCAGCAAACTCGACGTGAACACCGGGGAGCTGTTTTTT. Translating it yields CASKLDVNTGELFF.

The rearrangement uses TRBV12-3 or TRBV12-4 and TRBJ2-3; D may be TRBD2 (5 bases). CDR3 size: 16 residues. Trimming pared 6 bases from V and 6 bases from J, leaving 22 bases between. CDR3 nucleotides: TGTGCCAGCAGAAACCCGAGGGCCACTGACGGGGATACGCAGTATTTT. This codes for CASRNPRATDGDTQYF.

This clonotype was observed a single time. J is TRBJ1-4 and V is TRBV21-1. TRBV21-1 is described as a pseudogene. The CDR3 length is 15 residues. This CDR3 reads CASSRGKGRNEKLFF. In nucleotides, the CDR3 is TGTGCCAGCAGCCGGGGGAAGGGCCGTAATGAAAAACTGTTTTTT.

V and J are TRBV7-9 and TRBJ1-4; the D gene is possibly TRBD1 (5 bases). The CDR3 sequence is 14 residues long. The germline V and J ends were trimmed by 5 bases and 5 bases, with 12 bases remaining between them. Germline CDR1 is SEHNR and CDR2 is FQNEAQ (reference sequence). The CDR3 bases are TGTGCCAGCAGCCAGGGTATTTCGAATGAAAAACTGTTTTTT. It yields the protein CASSQGISNEKLFF.

The chain uses TRBV9 and TRBJ2-1; TRBD2 matches 12 bases. With V trimmed by 4 bases and J by 6 bases, 8 bases remained unmatched. There are 16 residues in the CDR3. Germline loops: CDR1 SGDLS, CDR2 YYNGEE. DNA for the CDR3: TGTGCCAGCAGCCCTTCACTAGCGGGAGGCCTCAATGAGCAGTTCTTC. Its translation is CASSPSLAGGLNEQFF.

V gene TRBV5-5 combines with J gene TRBJ2-7, with D maybe TRBD1 (5 bases). The CDR3 contains 13 residues. V was clipped by 1 base and J by 2 bases, with 7 bases between them. CDR1 is SGHKS and CDR2 is YYEKEE in the germline V gene (reference sequence). In DNA, the CDR3 is TGTGCCAGCAGCTTGACACAGGCCTACGAGCAGTACTTC. Its translation: CASSLTQAYEQYF.

This clonotype was counted a few times. The chain is built from TRBV20-1 and TRBJ2-1, with TRBD2 matching over 7 bases. V lost 2 bases and J lost 9; bases outside the gene matches: 13. This CDR3 region has 15 residues. CDR1 DFQATT and CDR2 SNEGSKA come from the germline V gene (reference sequence). The CDR3 DNA reads TGCAGTGCTAGATTCGGCTCGGCGCCGGGAGGTGAGCAGTTCTTC. Encoded protein: CSARFGSAPGGEQFF.

J is TRBJ2-3 and V is TRBV5-6, with TRBD2 matching 7 bases. The CDR3 runs to 16 residues. Losses at the gene ends were 0 bases for V and 2 bases for J; bases not matched to a gene: 6. The V gene's germline CDR1 is SGHDT and CDR2 YYEEEE. The CDR3 DNA sequence: TGTGCCAGCAGCTTGGGCCCAGCGGGATACACAGATACGCAGTATTTT. Protein product: CASSLGPAGYTDTQYF.

The chain is built from TRBV19 and TRBJ1-2; D is ambiguous. Trimming removed 3 bases at V and 8 bases at J, with 10 bases between. CDR3 size: 12 residues. Germline CDR1 reads LNHDA; CDR2 reads SQIVND (reference sequence). Here the CDR3 DNA reads TGTGCCAGTAGTATTTTGTCGGGGGGCTACACCTTC. Residues: CASSILSGGYTF. The variable domain in full, completed from reference TRBV19 and TRBJ1-2, reads DGGITQSPKYLFRKEGQNVTLSCEQNLNHDAMYWYRQDPGQGLRLIYYSQIVNDFQKGDIAEGYSVSREKKESFPLTVTSAQKNPTAFYLCASSILSGGYTFGSGTRLTVV.